A selection of T cell receptor beta chains follows, all from one sample in a study of sequential checkpoint blockade in melanoma. Measured with immunoSEQ multiplex PCR; TCRdb has only the in-frame clones, and not every one. The sample shows over a thousand clones, roughly 25% of them seen only once. Here the sequenced sample was tumor tissue (inferred from file names), taken from a patient given nivolumab and ipilimumab in sequence. These receptors were obtained from a human donor with melanoma. Each CDR3 is given with its conserved first and last residue. The D gene is left open where the match is weak. Some rows mark clone size as missing; the rest say once, few, many or name a class of expanded clone.

CDR3 length	D gene	V gene	J gene	clone size	CDR3 DNA	CDR3 protein
16	TRBD1	TRBV11-3	TRBJ2-7	medium-sized	TGTGCCAGCAGCGCCTACCCCGACAGGGGTGACTACGAGCAGTACTTC	CASSAYPDRGDYEQYF
15	-	TRBV11-3	TRBJ2-7	medium-sized	TGTGCCAGCAGCCACTGGGGGGGGCTTCAGGACGAGCAGTACTTC	CASSHWGGLQDEQYF
13	-	TRBV19	TRBJ2-4	-	TGTGCCAGTAGTATAGTCCCGGCAGACATTCAGTACTTC	CASSIVPADIQYF
11	-	TRBV6-7	TRBJ2-5	-	TGTGCCAGCAGTTCTGGAGAGACCCAGTACTTC	CASSSGETQYF
17	-	TRBV10-3	TRBJ1-3	-	TGTGCCATCAGTGAGTCGGGCCAGGGAATGACCAGAAACACCATATATTTT	CAISESGQGMTRNTIYF
16	TRBD1	TRBV6-8	TRBJ1-4	few	TGTGCCAGCAGTTACCCTCCCGGGACAGGGCGTGAAAAACTGTTTTTT	CASSYPPGTGREKLFF
15	-	TRBV28	TRBJ2-7	-	TGTGCCAGCAGTACCCGGGGGATGAGTGACTACGAGCAGTACTTC	CASSTRGMSDYEQYF
13	TRBD1	TRBV18	TRBJ1-1	-	TGTGCCAGCTCACCTGACAGGGGTATTGAAGCTTTCTTT	CASSPDRGIEAFF
18	-	TRBV18	TRBJ1-2	-	TGTGCCAGCTCACCTAGCTTTAGTCATCTAGGGGGAGACTATGGCTACACCTTC	CASSPSFSHLGGDYGYTF
19	-	TRBV28	TRBJ2-1	medium-sized	TGTGCCAGCAGCCCGCCGGATGGACGCGTTCTAGAATTCTACAATGAGCAGTTCTTC	CASSPPDGRVLEFYNEQFF
14	-	TRBV29-1	TRBJ1-3	-	TGCAGCGTTGAGGACGGGACCTCTGGAAACACCATATATTTT	CSVEDGTSGNTIYF
14	-	TRBV11-3	TRBJ2-1	medium-sized	TGTGCCAGCAGCTTATACGGGATCTACAATGAGCAGTTCTTC	CASSLYGIYNEQFF
15	-	TRBV11-3	TRBJ1-3	few	TGTGCCAGCAGCGGTACAGGGAACTCTGGAAACACCATATATTTT	CASSGTGNSGNTIYF
15	-	TRBV29-1	TRBJ2-3	-	TGCAGCGTTGTTCTTTCGCCGAGCTCGACGTATACGCAGTATTTT	CSVVLSPSSTYTQYF
14	-	TRBV9	TRBJ1-4	-	TGTGCCAGCAGCGCAGATACCACTAATGAAAAACTGTTTTTT	CASSADTTNEKLFF
14	-	TRBV7-6	TRBJ2-2	-	TGTGCCGGGGGGTTAGGAGGGAACACCGGGGAGCTGTTTTTT	CAGGLGGNTGELFF
17	TRBD1	TRBV6-8	TRBJ1-2	few	TGTGCCAGCAGTTACTCATCGCCAGGACAGGGCAACTATGGCTACACCTTC	CASSYSSPGQGNYGYTF
12	-	TRBV27	TRBJ2-7	few	TGTGTCCTTCGCGGGGCTGGAAACGAGCAGTACTTC	CVLRGAGNEQYF
14	-	TRBV9	TRBJ2-7	-	TGTGCCAGCAGCCCCCAAGGGGGGGGAATCGAGCAGTACTTC	CASSPQGGGIEQYF
14	-	TRBV11-3	TRBJ1-5	-	TGTGCCAGCAGCTTGCACCAGACCAATCAGCCCCAGCATTTT	CASSLHQTNQPQHF
13	-	TRBV7-1	TRBJ2-3	medium-sized	TGTGCCAGCAGCTTAGTTCAGTATAGTACGCAGTATTTT	CASSLVQYSTQYF
16	-	TRBV11-1	TRBJ2-1	few	TGTGCCAGCAGCCAACACTGGGCGGGTGCCTACAATGAGCAGTTCTTC	CASSQHWAGAYNEQFF
15	-	TRBV6-8	TRBJ1-2	few	TGTGCCAGCAGTTACTCGAACAGTCCGGGCGATGGCTACACCTTC	CASSYSNSPGDGYTF
14	-	TRBV11-3	TRBJ1-5	few	TGTGCCAGCAGCTTAGATGGGTCGGGGCAGCCCCAGCATTTT	CASSLDGSGQPQHF
12	-	TRBV19	TRBJ1-2	once	TGTGCCAGTAGGTGGCCAGCCTATGGCTACACCTTC	CASRWPAYGYTF
12	-	TRBV29-1	TRBJ1-2	-	TGCAGCGTTGGTGAAGGGATGGGCGGCTACACCTTC	CSVGEGMGGYTF
13	-	TRBV10-3	TRBJ2-7	-	TGTGCCATCAGTTCGGGACTTGACTACGAGCAGTACTTC	CAISSGLDYEQYF
17	TRBD2	TRBV18	TRBJ2-1	-	TGTGCCAGCTCACCCCCGGTGGGAGCGGGAGGGTACAATGAGCAGTTCTTC	CASSPPVGAGGYNEQFF
14	-	TRBV11-3	TRBJ1-1	-	TGTGCCAGCAAGGCAGCAAGAATGAACACTGAAGCTTTCTTT	CASKAARMNTEAFF
16	-	TRBV5-1	TRBJ1-1	-	TGCGCCAGCAGCTTGGAATTGGGCAGCATGAACACTGAAGCTTTCTTT	CASSLELGSMNTEAFF
12	TRBD1	TRBV28	TRBJ1-2	-	TGTGCCAGCAGTAAGGGGGCGCGAGGCTACACCTTC	CASSKGARGYTF
14	-	TRBV9	TRBJ1-5	few	TGTGCCAGCAGCGTAGACAGTGGGAATCAGCCCCAGCATTTT	CASSVDSGNQPQHF
12	-	TRBV29-1	TRBJ2-3	-	TGCAGCGTTGAAGTAGGGAGAGATACGCAGTATTTT	CSVEVGRDTQYF
13	TRBD1	TRBV29-1	TRBJ2-5	-	TGCAGCGCCCGGACAGGGAATCAAGAGACCCAGTACTTC	CSARTGNQETQYF
15	-	TRBV11-3	TRBJ2-3	few	TGTGCCAGCAGCTTAGTTGGCCAGGGGACAGATACGCAGTATTTT	CASSLVGQGTDTQYF
15	TRBD1	TRBV19	TRBJ2-5	-	TGTGCCAGCCGAATTGGACAGGCCTACCAAGAGACCCAGTACTTC	CASRIGQAYQETQYF
17	TRBD1	TRBV11-3	TRBJ1-2	few	TGTGCCAGCAGCTTAGGGACGGGAGGACAGGGGGCGAGTGGCTACACCTTC	CASSLGTGGQGASGYTF
15	-	TRBV11-3	TRBJ1-1	few	TGTGCCAGCCGACCAAGCCTGGGGATCCACACTGAAGCTTTCTTT	CASRPSLGIHTEAFF
15	-	TRBV15	TRBJ1-4	-	TGTGCCACCAGCAGAGTGGGCGGGGGCGGCGAAAAACTGTTTTTT	CATSRVGGGGEKLFF
13	-	TRBV6-8	TRBJ2-3	-	TGTGCCACCTGGACGGGAGACACAGATACGCAGTATTTT	CATWTGDTDTQYF